These 26 T cell receptor beta chains were all obtained from the same sample, sequenced in a study of blood T cell repertoires in COVID-19. The protocol was immunoSEQ multiplex PCR, while the TCRdb copy is restricted to in-frame clones and leaves out a portion. The table shows under 150,000 clones, with more than 65% occurring only once. The sequenced sample consisted of peripheral blood. The source of these receptors is a man aged 45-65 years with acute or convalescent COVID-19.

The chain joins TRBV2 to TRBJ2-3; 9 nucleotides match TRBD1. CDR3 length equals 14 residues. Germline lookup yields CDR1 SNHLY and CDR2 FYNNEI. The V and J ends lost 6 bases and 8 bases, in that order; junction bases with no gene match: 9. CDR3 sequence: CASRPGQGVATQYF. The CDR3 DNA sequence: TGTGCCAGCAGGCCGGGACAGGGAGTCGCTACGCAGTATTTT.

The V gene is TRBV5-5, the J gene TRBJ1-1; D not certain. Trimming took off 2 bases at V and 1 base at J, with 9 bases between the two ends. CDR1 is SGHKS, CDR2 YYEKEE, per germline (reference sequence). The CDR3 extends over 14 amino acids. CDR3 sequence (DNA): TGTGCCAGCAGCTTTCGAGATACGAACACTGAAGCTTTCTTT. Protein product: CASSFRDTNTEAFF. The whole variable domain, filled in from reference TRBV5-5 and TRBJ1-1, reads DAGVTQSPTHLIKTRGQQVTLRCSPISGHKSVSWYQQVLGQGPQFIFQYYEKEERGRGNFPDRFSARQFPNYSSELNVNALLLGDSALYLCASSFRDTNTEAFFGQGTRLTVV.

As for this clone: Relative to the germline gene, one junction end is altered; a read error may explain this. The rearrangement links TRBV5-1 to TRBJ2-1, with D possibly matching TRBD1 (5 bases). Germline lookup yields CDR1 SGHRS and CDR2 YFSETQ. The CDR3 length is 14 residues. This chain's CDR3 is CASSLDTSYNEQFF. The DNA of the CDR3 is TGCGCCAGCAGTTTGGACACCTCCTACAATGAGCAGTTCTTC.

This sequence joins TRBV7-3 and TRBJ1-5; D possibly corresponds to TRBD1 (5 bases). The V end lost 4 bases, the J end lost 2 bases, and 18 bases lay between the germline ends. Germline V gene data show CDR1 as SGHTA and CDR2 as FQGTGA. CDR3 size: 17 residues. The CDR3 is CASSSPRGGGGNQPQHF. CDR3 in DNA: TGTGCCAGCAGCTCCCCTCGGGGGGGAGGTGGCAATCAGCCCCAGCATTTT. The full variable domain, its missing parts supplied by reference TRBV7-3 and TRBJ1-5, is GAGVSQTPSNKVTEKGKYVELRCDPISGHTALYWYRQSLGQGPEFLIYFQGTGAADDSGLPNDRFFAVRPEGSVSTLKIQRTERGDSAVYLCASSSPRGGGGNQPQHFGDGTRLSIL.

This chain joins TRBV29-1 and TRBJ2-5; 13 bases line up with TRBD2. Unmatched junction bases numbered 3, after V lost 6 bases and J lost 5 bases. Germline V gene lookup returns CDR1 SQVTM and CDR2 ANQGSEA. The CDR3 contains 13 residues. CDR3 residues: CSVAGLAGETQYF. CDR3 nucleotides: TGCAGCGTCGCGGGACTAGCGGGGGAGACCCAGTACTTC.

This clone has more than one count but fewer than ten. The genes are TRBV20-1 and TRBJ1-2; maybe TRBD1 (5 bases). The CDR3 spans 13 residues. From germline, CDR1 is DFQATT and CDR2 SNEGSKA (reference sequence). Trimming stripped 3 bases from V and 9 bases from J, with 17 bases between. The CDR3 region is CSASRYVGGSYTF. The CDR3 DNA reads TGCAGTGCTAGTAGATATGTGGGGGGAAGCTACACCTTC.

The gene calls are TRBV27 and TRBJ1-3; 8 bases line up with TRBD1. Per the germline V gene, CDR1 is MNHEY and CDR2 is SMNVEV (reference sequence). This CDR3 has 17 residues. V gave up 0 bases and J gave up 7 bases; unmatched junction bases: 11. The CDR3 is CASSLSRPGQGRNTIYF. DNA of the CDR3: TGTGCCAGCAGTTTATCTCGACCCGGACAGGGAAGGAACACCATATATTTT.

The chain combines TRBV24-1 with TRBJ1-1; TRBD1 might be the D (6 bases). Trimming stripped 0 bases from V and 1 base from J, with 17 bases between. The CDR3 spans 18 residues. CDR1 and CDR2 (germline): KGHDR, SFDVKD. The CDR3 DNA sequence: TGTGCCACCAGTGATTTGCGAAATATCGAGGGACAGAACACTGAAGCTTTCTTT. Translating it yields CATSDLRNIEGQNTEAFF.

The V call is TRBV5-1, the J call TRBJ1-2; TRBD1 might be the D (5 bases). Germline CDR1 is SGHRS and CDR2 is YFSETQ. Trimming removed 1 base at V and 2 bases at J, with 12 bases between. This CDR3 region has 15 residues. CDR3 protein: CASSLMQGSNYGYTF. The CDR3 nucleotides read TGCGCCAGCAGCTTGATGCAGGGCTCCAACTATGGCTACACCTTC.

The chain carries TRBV5-1 and TRBJ1-1; unclear D gene. Deletions cut 2 bases from V and 1 base from J, with 6 bases between. This CDR3 is 13 amino acids long. CDR1 is SGHRS, CDR2 YFSETQ, per germline. The DNA of the CDR3 is TGCGCCAGCAGCTTACAGAGGAACACTGAAGCTTTCTTT. Translating gives CASSLQRNTEAFF.

This clone was observed a few times. This CDR3 is also generated by other DNA sequences in the sample. V gene TRBV5-1 combines with J gene TRBJ2-7; 7 nucleotides match TRBD2. V trimming: 4 bases; J trimming: 3 bases; junction bases outside the gene matches: 4. Germline V lookup: CDR1 SGHRS, CDR2 YFSETQ. The CDR3 runs to 13 residues. The CDR3 coding sequence is TGCGCCAGCAGCCCGGGGACTATCTACGAGCAGTACTTC. Translating gives CASSPGTIYEQYF.

The rearrangement joins TRBV3-1 (or the pseudogene TRBV3-2) to TRBJ1-6; the D is unclear. Trimming removed 0 bases at V and 7 bases at J, with 10 bases between. The CDR3 runs to 15 residues. The germline V gene encodes CDR1 LGHDT and CDR2 YNNKEL (reference sequence). CDR3 coding DNA: TGTGCCAGCAGCCAAGACGACGGGTGGAATTCACCCCTCCACTTT. Its protein product is CASSQDDGWNSPLHF.

This chain joins TRBV6-5 and TRBJ1-5; 10 bases align to TRBD1. Germline V lookup: CDR1 MNHEY, CDR2 SVGAGI. The CDR3 consists of 14 residues. The trim removed 6 bases at V and 6 bases at J, leaving 5 bases unmatched. CDR3 loop: CASRRQGARQPQHF. The CDR3 DNA follows: TGTGCCAGCAGAAGACAGGGGGCCCGTCAGCCCCAGCATTTT.

V usage is TRBV5-1 and J usage is TRBJ2-6; 8 bases fit TRBD1. V lost 2 bases and J lost 2; bases outside the gene matches: 3. Per germline, CDR1 SGHRS and CDR2 YFSETQ. This CDR3 is 16 amino acids long. CDR3 sequence (DNA): TGCGCCAGCAGCTTAAAACAGGGGGCTGGGGCCAACGTCCTGACTTTC. Amino acid sequence: CASSLKQGAGANVLTF.

The chain carries TRBV28 and TRBJ1-6; TRBD1 might be the D (5 bases). This CDR3 region has 15 residues. V was shortened by 6 bases and J by 9 bases, with 18 bases between the two germline ends. Germline V gene lookup returns CDR1 MDHEN and CDR2 SYDVKM. CDR3 bases: TGTGCCAGCAGGCCCCGGGCGGGGCAAATTTCACCCCTCCACTTT. Its translation is CASRPRAGQISPLHF. Together with reference TRBV28 and TRBJ1-6, the CDR3 gives the full variable domain: DVKVTQSSRYLVKRTGEKVFLECVQDMDHENMFWYRQDPGLGLRLIYFSYDVKMKEKGDIPEGYSVSREKKERFSLILESASTNQTSMYLCASRPRAGQISPLHFGNGTRLTVT.

The chain recombines TRBV5-1 with TRBJ1-1; possible D gene TRBD1, 5 bases. Germline V lookup: CDR1 SGHRS, CDR2 YFSETQ. Between the trimmed V and J ends, which lost 4 bases and 1 base, there was a span of 11 bases. The CDR3 loop spans 14 amino acids. In DNA, the CDR3 is TGCGCCAGCAGCCAGACAGTTCCGAACACTGAAGCTTTCTTT. Translated, it gives CASSQTVPNTEAFF.

The chain employs TRBV5-1 and TRBJ2-1; 10 nucleotides match TRBD2. V shed 0 bases, J shed 10 bases, and the junction held 7 bases outside the gene matches. Germline CDR1 and CDR2: SGHRS and YFSETQ. CDR3 length equals 15 residues. CDR3 protein: CASSLASGGAIEQFF. The DNA of the CDR3 is TGCGCCAGCAGCTTGGCAAGCGGGGGGGCAATCGAGCAGTTCTTC.

In nucleotides, the CDR3 is TGTGCCAGCAGTTTAAGGACAGGGGGGTACCCTAAGGAAGCTTTCTTT. Encoded protein: CASSLRTGGYPKEAFF. V usage is TRBV28 and J usage is TRBJ1-1, with TRBD1 identical over 10 bases. J gave up 8 bases and V 2 bases, and 11 bases lay outside the gene matches. CDR1 and CDR2 (germline): MDHEN, SYDVKM. The CDR3 sequence is 16 residues long.

The chain recombines TRBV2 with TRBJ1-2; D may be TRBD1 (6 bases). Germline values: CDR1 SNHLY, CDR2 FYNNEI. This CDR3 contains 13 residues. V was pared by 5 bases and J by 4 bases, with 11 bases between. The CDR3 loop is CASSRQESYGYTF. CDR3 bases: TGTGCCAGCAGTCGACAGGAATCCTATGGCTACACCTTC.

A few counts support this clone. The chain combines TRBV6-5 with TRBJ1-2; 8 bases are shared with TRBD1. V dropped 6 bases and J dropped 4; count of bases not matched to a gene: 7. Germline assignment: CDR1 MNHEY and CDR2 SVGAGI. This CDR3 spans 14 amino acids. CDR3 loop: CASRPLGQGYGYTF. The CDR3 region has the DNA TGTGCCAGCAGGCCATTAGGACAGGGCTATGGCTACACCTTC.

The chain has TRBV27 and TRBJ2-3; D not certain. Germline CDR1 and CDR2: MNHEY and SMNVEV (reference sequence). CDR3 length: 14 residues. The ends were cut back, 0 bases at V and 9 bases at J, with 13 bases in the middle. CDR3 in DNA: TGTGCCAGCAGTTTATCGAGCAGGCCGCGCACGCAGTATTTT. This sequence encodes CASSLSSRPRTQYF.

This chain uses TRBV9 with TRBJ2-2; 9 bases line up with TRBD1. Trimming at V came to 3 bases and at J to 4 bases, leaving 4 bases not matched to a gene. Germline loops: CDR1 SGDLS, CDR2 YYNGEE. This CDR3 is 15 amino acids long. Here the CDR3 reads CASSATGGATGELFF. The DNA of the CDR3 is TGTGCCAGCAGCGCGACAGGGGGGGCCACCGGGGAGCTGTTTTTT.

This clone came up a few times. The V and J genes are TRBV4-2 and TRBJ2-1, with 9 bases aligning to TRBD2. In germline, CDR1 is LGHNA, CDR2 YNFKEQ. The J segment lost 6 bases and the V segment lost 4 bases, leaving 7 bases of the junction unmatched. This CDR3 spans 15 amino acids. CDR3 protein: CASSLRRGGRNEQFF. The CDR3 DNA reads as TGTGCCAGCAGCCTTCGGCGGGGGGGCCGCAATGAGCAGTTCTTC.

In the case of this clone: The same CDR3 arises from other DNA sequences in this sample as well. The V and J genes are TRBV2 and TRBJ1-2; possibly TRBD1 for D (5 bases). The CDR3 sequence is 13 residues long. Trimming cost V 6 bases and J 1 base, with 9 bases left between them. Per the germline V gene, CDR1 is SNHLY and CDR2 is FYNNEI. This chain's CDR3 is CASSGQGNYGYTF. The CDR3 DNA reads as TGTGCCAGCAGCGGGCAGGGTAACTATGGCTACACCTTC.

V gene TRBV6-5 combines with J gene TRBJ2-5; TRBD1 matches 8 bases. Per germline, CDR1 MNHEY and CDR2 SVGAGI. The CDR3 runs 13 residues. J gave up 3 bases and V 6 bases, and 3 bases lay outside the gene matches. The CDR3 is CASRETGEETQYF. CDR3 coding DNA: TGTGCCAGCAGGGAGACAGGGGAAGAGACCCAGTACTTC.

The genes are TRBV6-5 and TRBJ2-5; D gene uncertain. The V end lost 0 bases, the J end lost 2 bases, and 10 bases lay between the germline ends. The germline gives CDR1 MNHEY, CDR2 SVGAGI. The CDR3 is 15 residues long. CDR3 DNA: TGTGCCAGCAGTTACTCTGTTCCAGATCAAGAGACCCAGTACTTC. Amino acid sequence: CASSYSVPDQETQYF.